The 14 T cell receptor beta chains below come from one sample, sequenced in a study of shared clonotypes between healthy human individuals. Here immunoSEQ multiplex PCR was the method, and the copy in TCRdb shows in-frame clones only, minus some. The sample lists about 2 million clones, 85% to 95% occurring once. The sequenced sample was naive CD4+ T cells sorted from blood. Subset specified: CD45RA+ positively selected. The receptor set was obtained from a man between 18 and 35 years old in good health.

This chain connects TRBV7-9 to TRBJ1-1, with D unresolved. This CDR3 region has 12 residues. Per the germline V gene, CDR1 is SEHNR and CDR2 is FQNEAQ (reference sequence). Between the trimmed V and J ends, which lost 3 bases and 6 bases, there was a span of 8 bases. The CDR3 region has the DNA TGTGCCAGCAGCTTTTTATTCTCTGAAGCTTTCTTT. Its translation is CASSFLFSEAFF.

With regard to this clone: Other DNA variants within this sample encode the same CDR3. The chain links TRBV27 to TRBJ2-7; D unresolved. V gave up 2 bases and J gave up 1 base, with 6 bases separating them. CDR3 length equals 13 residues. The germline V gene encodes CDR1 MNHEY and CDR2 SMNVEV (reference sequence). The CDR3 coding sequence is TGTGCCAGCAGTTTAAGGGTATCCTACGAGCAGTACTTC. Its translation: CASSLRVSYEQYF.

The CDR3 spells CAWRDSPYNSPLHF. The CDR3 DNA is TGTGCCTGGAGGGACAGTCCCTATAATTCACCCCTCCACTTT. The chain joins TRBV30 to TRBJ1-6, with D possibly matching TRBD1 (6 bases). The CDR3 sequence is 14 residues long. V was pared by 3 bases and J by 2 bases, with 8 bases between. The germline CDR1 and CDR2 sequences are GTSNPN and SVGIG (reference sequence). Drawing the rest from reference TRBV30 and TRBJ1-6, the complete variable domain is SQTIHQWPATLVQPVGSPLSLECTVEGTSNPNLYWYRQAAGRGLQLLFYSVGIGQISSEVPQNLSASRPQDRQFILSSKKLLLSDSGFYLCAWRDSPYNSPLHFGNGTRLTVT.

On this clone: At the DNA level, this CDR3 is encoded by other sequences in the same sample as well. The chain carries TRBV5-1 and TRBJ1-2, with TRBD1 matching over 9 bases. From germline, CDR1 is SGHRS and CDR2 YFSETQ. The CDR3 contains 13 residues. V shed 1 base, J shed 8 bases, and the junction held 3 bases outside the gene matches. In nucleotides, the CDR3 is TGCGCCAGCAGCTTGACAGGGGGCGACGGCTACACCTTC. This gives the protein CASSLTGGDGYTF.

The V and J genes are TRBV18 and TRBJ2-3, with 12 bases matching TRBD1. Germline V lookup: CDR1 KGHSH, CDR2 LQKENI. The ends lost 4 bases at V and 3 bases at J; junction bases unmatched: 2. The CDR3 extends over 15 amino acids. The CDR3 sequence is CASSRDRGQTDTQYF. The CDR3 nucleotides are TGTGCCAGCTCACGGGACAGGGGGCAAACAGATACGCAGTATTTT.

The genes are TRBV5-5 and TRBJ2-7, with 9 nucleotides matching TRBD1. CDR1 is SGHKS and CDR2 is YYEKEE in the germline V gene (reference sequence). V lost 0 bases to trimming and J lost 7 bases; unmatched junction nucleotides: 11. The CDR3 is 16 residues long. CDR3 protein: CASSLVPTGGAWEQYF. The CDR3 bases are TGTGCCAGCAGCTTGGTCCCCACAGGGGGCGCGTGGGAGCAGTACTTC. The whole variable domain, remainder taken from reference TRBV5-5 and TRBJ2-7, is DAGVTQSPTHLIKTRGQQVTLRCSPISGHKSVSWYQQVLGQGPQFIFQYYEKEERGRGNFPDRFSARQFPNYSSELNVNALLLGDSALYLCASSLVPTGGAWEQYFGPGTRLTVT.

On this clone itself: The same CDR3 arises from other DNA sequences in this sample as well. The chain is built from TRBV28 and TRBJ1-3, with D possibly being TRBD1 (5 bases). Germline values: CDR1 MDHEN, CDR2 SYDVKM. The CDR3 runs to 14 residues. Trimming cost V 2 bases and J 1 base, with 6 bases left between them. The CDR3 DNA is TGTGCCAGCAGTTTAGGGGGGTCTGGAAACACCATATATTTT. It translates to CASSLGGSGNTIYF.

This clone was observed a few times. Distinct nucleotide sequences in the sample also encode this CDR3. The chain links TRBV18 to TRBJ1-5, with D tentatively TRBD1 (5 bases). V gave up 2 bases and J gave up 3 bases, with 5 bases separating them. CDR1 KGHSH and CDR2 LQKENI come from the germline V gene. This CDR3 has 13 residues. The CDR3 region is CASSPGTNQPQHF. The DNA for the CDR3 is TGTGCCAGCTCACCAGGGACCAATCAGCCCCAGCATTTT.

The chain joins TRBV6-1 to TRBJ1-5; 9 bases line up with TRBD1. The CDR3 consists of 15 residues. Germline assignment: CDR1 MNHNS and CDR2 SASEGT. The ends lost 1 base at V and 5 bases at J; junction bases unmatched: 3. The CDR3 nucleotides read TGTGCCAGCAGTGAAGGGGACAGGGCGCATCAGCCCCAGCATTTT. Encoded protein: CASSEGDRAHQPQHF.

This chain connects TRBV4-1 to TRBJ1-1; TRBD1 aligns across 12 bases. J lost 3 bases, V lost 4 bases, and 3 bases had no gene match. This CDR3 has 15 amino acids. Germline-derived CDR1 and CDR2 are MGHRA and YSYEKL. The CDR3 DNA follows: TGCGCCAGCAGCCGGGGACAGGGGGCATACACTGAAGCTTTCTTT. Protein product: CASSRGQGAYTEAFF.

J is TRBJ2-5 and V is TRBV6-5, with D uncertain. CDR1 and CDR2 (germline): MNHEY, SVGAGI. The CDR3 sequence is 14 residues long. V shed 2 bases and J shed 1 base, with 8 bases lying between them. This CDR3 reads CASSYGRRQETQYF. Here the CDR3 DNA reads TGTGCCAGCAGTTACGGCCGGCGCCAAGAGACCCAGTACTTC.

The gene calls are TRBV5-4 and TRBJ1-2, with a weak D call TRBD1 (6 bases). Trimming stripped 1 base from V and 4 bases from J, with 14 bases between. Looked up from germline, CDR1 is SGHNT and CDR2 is YYREEE (reference sequence). CDR3 size: 15 residues. The CDR3 nucleotides are TGTGCCAGCAGCTTGCGAGGGACACTTGGCTATGGCTACACCTTC. Its translation: CASSLRGTLGYGYTF.

This clone was seen more than once but under ten times. In the same sample, other DNA sequences code for this CDR3. The rearrangement links TRBV5-4 to TRBJ1-4; 10 nucleotides match TRBD1. The germline gives CDR1 SGHNT, CDR2 YYREEE (reference sequence). The CDR3 is 13 amino acids. The junction had 1 base not matched to a gene; V was cut back by 3 bases and J by 8 bases. The CDR3 is CASSSDRGEKLFF. DNA of the CDR3: TGTGCCAGCAGCTCGGACAGGGGGGAAAAACTGTTTTTT.

The chain has TRBV5-4 and TRBJ1-1, with 12 bases aligning to TRBD1. This CDR3 is 16 amino acids long. Germline lookup yields CDR1 SGHNT and CDR2 YYREEE (reference sequence). V was pared by 3 bases and J by 7 bases, with 10 bases of the junction left unmatched. Here the CDR3 reads CASSSPGQGAGNEAFF. CDR3 nucleotides: TGTGCCAGCAGCTCGCCGGGACAGGGGGCTGGGAATGAAGCTTTCTTT.